These T cell receptor beta chains were read from a single sample in a study of blood T cell repertoires in COVID-19. Generated by immunoSEQ multiplex PCR, the TCRdb table keeps only in-frame clones and is missing some. The sample has roughly 200,000 clones; around 78% are singletons. Sequenced: peripheral blood. The receptors shown here come from an elderly woman with active or convalescent COVID-19. Each CDR3 is given with its conserved first and last residue. A D gene is named only where the DNA matches it firmly. Clone size, where shown, is once, few, many, or a class for clones that have expanded.

CDR3aa: CASSMPGLGGELFF; CDR3nt: TGTGCCAGTAGTATGCCTGGACTTGGCGGGGAGCTGTTTTTT; abundance: -; j_gene: TRBJ2-2; d_gene: -; v_gene: TRBV19
CDR3aa: CASSSGGLGFEAFF; CDR3nt: TGTGCCAGCAGCTCCGGGGGTTTGGGATTTGAAGCTTTCTTT; abundance: -; j_gene: TRBJ1-1; d_gene: -; v_gene: TRBV5-6
CDR3aa: CATSRGLAYEQYF; CDR3nt: TGTGCCACCAGCAGAGGTCTAGCCTACGAGCAGTACTTC; abundance: -; j_gene: TRBJ2-7; d_gene: -; v_gene: TRBV15
CDR3aa: CASSPTGGEQYF; CDR3nt: TGTGCCAGCAGTCCGACAGGCGGCGAGCAGTACTTC; abundance: -; j_gene: TRBJ2-7; d_gene: -; v_gene: TRBV3-1/TRBV3-2
CDR3aa: CASSVSSRGVDTDTQYF; CDR3nt: TGTGCCAGCAGCGTCTCGAGTCGGGGGGTAGACACAGATACGCAGTATTTT; abundance: once; j_gene: TRBJ2-3; d_gene: TRBD2; v_gene: TRBV9
CDR3aa: CASSGDRNNQPQHF; CDR3nt: TGCGCCAGCAGCGGGGACAGAAACAATCAGCCCCAGCATTTT; abundance: -; j_gene: TRBJ1-5; d_gene: TRBD1; v_gene: TRBV5-1
CDR3aa: CASSNRQGIYEQYF; CDR3nt: TGCGCCAGCAGTAATCGACAGGGGATTTACGAGCAGTACTTC; abundance: -; j_gene: TRBJ2-7; d_gene: TRBD1; v_gene: TRBV5-1
CDR3aa: CASSFGQDLSGEQYF; CDR3nt: TGTGCCAGCAGCTTCGGTCAGGACCTTTCGGGGGAGCAGTACTTC; abundance: -; j_gene: TRBJ2-7; d_gene: -; v_gene: TRBV7-9
CDR3aa: CASSERNSPLHF; CDR3nt: TGTGCCAGCTCTGAGAGGAATTCACCCCTCCACTTT; abundance: -; j_gene: TRBJ1-6; d_gene: -; v_gene: TRBV18
CDR3aa: CASSRGRDRGWEQYF; CDR3nt: TGTGCCAGCAGCCGTGGGCGGGACAGGGGTTGGGAGCAGTACTTC; abundance: -; j_gene: TRBJ2-7; d_gene: TRBD1; v_gene: TRBV3-1/TRBV3-2
CDR3aa: CASSNPSAGLVWTQYF; CDR3nt: TGTGCCAGTAGTAACCCCTCCGCCGGTCTGGTATGGACCCAGTACTTC; abundance: -; j_gene: TRBJ2-5; d_gene: -; v_gene: TRBV19
CDR3aa: CASRGTHSMNTEAFF; CDR3nt: TGTGCCAGCAGGGGGACTCACTCTATGAACACTGAAGCTTTCTTT; abundance: -; j_gene: TRBJ1-1; d_gene: -; v_gene: TRBV27
CDR3aa: CASSRDSSYNSPLHF; CDR3nt: TGTGCCAGCTCACGGGACAGCTCCTATAATTCACCCCTCCACTTT; abundance: -; j_gene: TRBJ1-6; d_gene: TRBD1; v_gene: TRBV18
CDR3aa: CASSPGAGSGETQYF; CDR3nt: TGTGCCAGCTCACCAGGAGCGGGCAGTGGGGAGACCCAGTACTTC; abundance: few; j_gene: TRBJ2-5; d_gene: -; v_gene: TRBV18
CDR3aa: CASRSSGGFYNEQFF; CDR3nt: TGTGCCAGCAGATCTAGCGGGGGTTTTTACAATGAGCAGTTCTTC; abundance: -; j_gene: TRBJ2-1; d_gene: TRBD2; v_gene: TRBV18
CDR3aa: CASSVRGQETTGELFF; CDR3nt: TGTGCCAGCAGCGTACGAGGACAGGAGACCACCGGGGAGCTGTTTTTT; abundance: -; j_gene: TRBJ2-2; d_gene: TRBD1; v_gene: TRBV9
CDR3aa: CASSIWGETGTEAFF; CDR3nt: TGTGCCAGTAGTATCTGGGGGGAAACCGGCACTGAAGCTTTCTTT; abundance: -; j_gene: TRBJ1-1; d_gene: -; v_gene: TRBV19
CDR3aa: CASSLSFGATARYGYTF; CDR3nt: TGTGCCAGCAGCCTAAGTTTTGGGGCCACGGCTCGTTATGGCTACACCTTC; abundance: -; j_gene: TRBJ1-2; d_gene: -; v_gene: TRBV3-1/TRBV3-2
CDR3aa: CSVGDRGGQPQHF; CDR3nt: TGCAGCGTTGGGGACAGGGGGGGTCAGCCCCAGCATTTT; abundance: -; j_gene: TRBJ1-5; d_gene: TRBD1; v_gene: TRBV29-1
CDR3aa: CASSQGTGAQPQHF; CDR3nt: TGTGCCAGCAGTCAGGGGACAGGGGCCCAGCCCCAGCATTTT; abundance: -; j_gene: TRBJ1-5; d_gene: TRBD1; v_gene: TRBV6-2/TRBV6-3
CDR3aa: CASSLDRGPYGYTF; CDR3nt: TGTGCCAGCAGTTTAGACAGGGGACCTTATGGCTACACCTTC; abundance: -; j_gene: TRBJ1-2; d_gene: TRBD1; v_gene: TRBV28
CDR3aa: CASSFQGALTEAFF; CDR3nt: TGTGCCAGCAGCTTTCAGGGGGCGCTTACTGAAGCTTTCTTT; abundance: -; j_gene: TRBJ1-1; d_gene: TRBD1; v_gene: TRBV5-6
CDR3aa: CASSLVGTGLSTDTQYF; CDR3nt: TGTGCCAGCAGCTTAGTCGGGACAGGACTAAGCACAGATACGCAGTATTTT; abundance: -; j_gene: TRBJ2-3; d_gene: TRBD1; v_gene: TRBV7-2
CDR3aa: CATPRTGIRYEQYF; CDR3nt: TGTGCCACCCCGAGGACAGGGATAAGGTACGAGCAGTACTTC; abundance: -; j_gene: TRBJ2-7; d_gene: TRBD1; v_gene: TRBV28
CDR3aa: CASRDYQSSYEQYF; CDR3nt: TGTGCCAGCAGGGACTACCAGAGCTCCTACGAGCAGTACTTC; abundance: few; j_gene: TRBJ2-7; d_gene: -; v_gene: TRBV6-5
CDR3aa: CASSPSGGSYNEQFF; CDR3nt: TGTGCCAGCAGTCCATCCGGCGGTAGCTACAATGAGCAGTTCTTC; abundance: once; j_gene: TRBJ2-1; d_gene: -; v_gene: TRBV6-1
CDR3aa: CASTLTPGNTIYF; CDR3nt: TGTGCCAGTACCCTAACCCCGGGAAACACCATATATTTT; abundance: -; j_gene: TRBJ1-3; d_gene: -; v_gene: TRBV19
CDR3aa: CASSETAGGLGYGYTF; CDR3nt: TGTGCCAGCAGTGAAACGGCAGGGGGGCTAGGCTATGGCTACACCTTC; abundance: -; j_gene: TRBJ1-2; d_gene: TRBD1; v_gene: TRBV6-1
CDR3aa: CASSGPSSYEQYF; CDR3nt: TGCGCCAGCAGTGGGCCTAGCTCCTACGAGCAGTACTTC; abundance: -; j_gene: TRBJ2-7; d_gene: -; v_gene: TRBV10-1
CDR3aa: CASSRRLFGGGWFF; CDR3nt: TGTGCCAGCAGCCGTCGTTTATTTGGCGGCGGTTGGTTCTTC; abundance: -; j_gene: TRBJ2-1; d_gene: -; v_gene: TRBV6-2/TRBV6-3
CDR3aa: CASSSNRIYEQYF; CDR3nt: TGTGCCAGCAGCTCAAACAGGATCTACGAGCAGTACTTC; abundance: -; j_gene: TRBJ2-7; d_gene: -; v_gene: TRBV7-8
CDR3aa: CASSPSGGPTGELFF; CDR3nt: TGTGCCAGCTCACCTAGCGGGGGGCCCACCGGGGAGCTGTTTTTT; abundance: -; j_gene: TRBJ2-2; d_gene: TRBD2; v_gene: TRBV18
CDR3aa: CASSLGLLAGGGADTQYF; CDR3nt: TGCGCCAGCAGCTTGGGATTACTGGCGGGAGGAGGTGCAGATACGCAGTATTTT; abundance: -; j_gene: TRBJ2-3; d_gene: TRBD2; v_gene: TRBV5-1
CDR3aa: CASRYRERTGELFF; CDR3nt: TGTGCCAGTAGGTACAGAGAGAGAACCGGGGAGCTGTTTTTT; abundance: -; j_gene: TRBJ2-2; d_gene: -; v_gene: TRBV19
CDR3aa: CASSYGGRETQYF; CDR3nt: TGTGCCAGCAGTTACGGGGGGAGAGAGACCCAGTACTTC; abundance: -; j_gene: TRBJ2-5; d_gene: -; v_gene: TRBV6-2/TRBV6-3
CDR3aa: CASSSLGVAKNIQYF; CDR3nt: TGTGCCAGCAGCTCTCTCGGAGTAGCCAAAAACATTCAGTACTTC; abundance: -; j_gene: TRBJ2-4; d_gene: -; v_gene: TRBV7-9
CDR3aa: CASSSRGEGEKLFF; CDR3nt: TGTGCCAGCAGCTCCCGCGGGGAAGGCGAAAAACTGTTTTTT; abundance: few; j_gene: TRBJ1-4; d_gene: -; v_gene: TRBV5-8
CDR3aa: CASSPRGASGGAEQFF; CDR3nt: TGTGCCAGCAGCCCAAGGGGGGCTAGCGGGGGGGCGGAGCAGTTCTTC; abundance: few; j_gene: TRBJ2-1; d_gene: TRBD2; v_gene: TRBV27
CDR3aa: CASRAGQGPNEKLFF; CDR3nt: TGTGCCAGCAGGGCGGGACAGGGACCTAATGAAAAACTGTTTTTT; abundance: -; j_gene: TRBJ1-4; d_gene: TRBD1; v_gene: TRBV2
CDR3aa: CASSWEATANEQFF; CDR3nt: TGTGCCAGCAGCTGGGAGGCTACCGCTAATGAGCAGTTCTTC; abundance: -; j_gene: TRBJ2-1; d_gene: -; v_gene: TRBV2
CDR3aa: CASSPGTGGPNQPQHF; CDR3nt: TGCGCCAGCAGCCCGGGGACAGGGGGCCCCAATCAGCCCCAGCATTTT; abundance: -; j_gene: TRBJ1-5; d_gene: TRBD1; v_gene: TRBV5-1
CDR3aa: CASTEKGGYEQYF; CDR3nt: TGTGCCAGTACCGAGAAAGGGGGCTACGAGCAGTACTTC; abundance: once; j_gene: TRBJ2-7; d_gene: -; v_gene: TRBV19
CDR3aa: CASSQDGRGNNQPQHF; CDR3nt: TGTGCCAGCAGCCAAGACGGCAGGGGGAACAATCAGCCCCAGCATTTT; abundance: -; j_gene: TRBJ1-5; d_gene: TRBD1; v_gene: TRBV3-1/TRBV3-2
CDR3aa: CASSFTSGYTGELFF; CDR3nt: TGTGCCAGCAGTTTTACTAGCGGTTACACCGGGGAGCTGTTTTTT; abundance: -; j_gene: TRBJ2-2; d_gene: TRBD2; v_gene: TRBV5-4
CDR3aa: CASTKLAYEQYF; CDR3nt: TGTGCCAGCACCAAATTAGCCTACGAGCAGTACTTC; abundance: -; j_gene: TRBJ2-7; d_gene: -; v_gene: TRBV6-5
CDR3aa: CASSSPGQAKNIQYF; CDR3nt: TGTGCCAGCAGTTCTCCGGGACAGGCCAAAAACATTCAGTACTTC; abundance: few; j_gene: TRBJ2-4; d_gene: TRBD1; v_gene: TRBV6-5
CDR3aa: CASSLGQVSYNEQFF; CDR3nt: TGTGCCAGCAGCTTAGGACAGGTCTCCTACAATGAGCAGTTCTTC; abundance: -; j_gene: TRBJ2-1; d_gene: TRBD1; v_gene: TRBV5-4
CDR3aa: CASSQESRDGGADEQYF; CDR3nt: TGTGCCAGCAGCCAAGAGAGTCGAGACGGGGGGGCGGATGAGCAGTACTTC; abundance: -; j_gene: TRBJ2-7; d_gene: TRBD2; v_gene: TRBV4-2
CDR3aa: CASSLRGARSYNEQFF; CDR3nt: TGTGCCAGCAGCCTAAGGGGCGCTCGCTCCTACAATGAGCAGTTCTTC; abundance: -; j_gene: TRBJ2-1; d_gene: -; v_gene: TRBV3-1/TRBV3-2
CDR3aa: CASSLYGGGRPETQYF; CDR3nt: TGCGCCAGCAGCTTGTACGGGGGGGGCCGTCCGGAGACCCAGTACTTC; abundance: -; j_gene: TRBJ2-5; d_gene: TRBD2; v_gene: TRBV5-1
CDR3aa: CASWESHLRTEAFF; CDR3nt: TGTGCCAGCTGGGAGTCACACTTGAGGACTGAAGCTTTCTTT; abundance: -; j_gene: TRBJ1-1; d_gene: -; v_gene: TRBV6-5
CDR3aa: CASSLARDRPYEQYF; CDR3nt: TGTGCCAGCAGCTTGGCGAGGGACAGACCCTACGAGCAGTACTTC; abundance: -; j_gene: TRBJ2-7; d_gene: TRBD1; v_gene: TRBV5-5
CDR3aa: CASSSPGRGHTEAFF; CDR3nt: TGTGCCAGCAGCTCCCCGGGCAGGGGGCACACTGAAGCTTTCTTT; abundance: -; j_gene: TRBJ1-1; d_gene: TRBD1; v_gene: TRBV6-2/TRBV6-3
CDR3aa: CASSARGSYEQYF; CDR3nt: TGTGCCAGCTCCGCCAGGGGTTCCTACGAGCAGTACTTC; abundance: -; j_gene: TRBJ2-7; d_gene: -; v_gene: TRBV2
CDR3aa: CASSPSLQGAGDYGYTF; CDR3nt: TGTGCCAGCTCACCTTCGCTTCAGGGGGCCGGCGACTATGGCTACACCTTC; abundance: -; j_gene: TRBJ1-2; d_gene: TRBD1; v_gene: TRBV18
CDR3aa: CASSFQTRGPNTGELFF; CDR3nt: TGTGCCAGCAGTTTCCAAACGCGGGGGCCTAACACCGGGGAGCTGTTTTTT; abundance: once; j_gene: TRBJ2-2; d_gene: -; v_gene: TRBV27
CDR3aa: CATRGQGEKLFF; CDR3nt: TGTGCCACCCGAGGACAAGGAGAAAAACTGTTTTTT; abundance: -; j_gene: TRBJ1-4; d_gene: -; v_gene: TRBV2
CDR3aa: CASRSFQGGNTEAFF; CDR3nt: TGTGCCAGCAGATCTTTCCAGGGGGGGAACACTGAAGCTTTCTTT; abundance: -; j_gene: TRBJ1-1; d_gene: TRBD1; v_gene: TRBV2
CDR3aa: CASSYVGNEQFF; CDR3nt: TGTGCCAGCAGTTACGTCGGGAATGAGCAGTTCTTC; abundance: once; j_gene: TRBJ2-1; d_gene: -; v_gene: TRBV6-5
CDR3aa: CASSFSDRSSGEQYF; CDR3nt: TGTGCCAGCAGTTTCTCAGACAGGAGCTCCGGGGAGCAGTACTTC; abundance: -; j_gene: TRBJ2-7; d_gene: -; v_gene: TRBV28